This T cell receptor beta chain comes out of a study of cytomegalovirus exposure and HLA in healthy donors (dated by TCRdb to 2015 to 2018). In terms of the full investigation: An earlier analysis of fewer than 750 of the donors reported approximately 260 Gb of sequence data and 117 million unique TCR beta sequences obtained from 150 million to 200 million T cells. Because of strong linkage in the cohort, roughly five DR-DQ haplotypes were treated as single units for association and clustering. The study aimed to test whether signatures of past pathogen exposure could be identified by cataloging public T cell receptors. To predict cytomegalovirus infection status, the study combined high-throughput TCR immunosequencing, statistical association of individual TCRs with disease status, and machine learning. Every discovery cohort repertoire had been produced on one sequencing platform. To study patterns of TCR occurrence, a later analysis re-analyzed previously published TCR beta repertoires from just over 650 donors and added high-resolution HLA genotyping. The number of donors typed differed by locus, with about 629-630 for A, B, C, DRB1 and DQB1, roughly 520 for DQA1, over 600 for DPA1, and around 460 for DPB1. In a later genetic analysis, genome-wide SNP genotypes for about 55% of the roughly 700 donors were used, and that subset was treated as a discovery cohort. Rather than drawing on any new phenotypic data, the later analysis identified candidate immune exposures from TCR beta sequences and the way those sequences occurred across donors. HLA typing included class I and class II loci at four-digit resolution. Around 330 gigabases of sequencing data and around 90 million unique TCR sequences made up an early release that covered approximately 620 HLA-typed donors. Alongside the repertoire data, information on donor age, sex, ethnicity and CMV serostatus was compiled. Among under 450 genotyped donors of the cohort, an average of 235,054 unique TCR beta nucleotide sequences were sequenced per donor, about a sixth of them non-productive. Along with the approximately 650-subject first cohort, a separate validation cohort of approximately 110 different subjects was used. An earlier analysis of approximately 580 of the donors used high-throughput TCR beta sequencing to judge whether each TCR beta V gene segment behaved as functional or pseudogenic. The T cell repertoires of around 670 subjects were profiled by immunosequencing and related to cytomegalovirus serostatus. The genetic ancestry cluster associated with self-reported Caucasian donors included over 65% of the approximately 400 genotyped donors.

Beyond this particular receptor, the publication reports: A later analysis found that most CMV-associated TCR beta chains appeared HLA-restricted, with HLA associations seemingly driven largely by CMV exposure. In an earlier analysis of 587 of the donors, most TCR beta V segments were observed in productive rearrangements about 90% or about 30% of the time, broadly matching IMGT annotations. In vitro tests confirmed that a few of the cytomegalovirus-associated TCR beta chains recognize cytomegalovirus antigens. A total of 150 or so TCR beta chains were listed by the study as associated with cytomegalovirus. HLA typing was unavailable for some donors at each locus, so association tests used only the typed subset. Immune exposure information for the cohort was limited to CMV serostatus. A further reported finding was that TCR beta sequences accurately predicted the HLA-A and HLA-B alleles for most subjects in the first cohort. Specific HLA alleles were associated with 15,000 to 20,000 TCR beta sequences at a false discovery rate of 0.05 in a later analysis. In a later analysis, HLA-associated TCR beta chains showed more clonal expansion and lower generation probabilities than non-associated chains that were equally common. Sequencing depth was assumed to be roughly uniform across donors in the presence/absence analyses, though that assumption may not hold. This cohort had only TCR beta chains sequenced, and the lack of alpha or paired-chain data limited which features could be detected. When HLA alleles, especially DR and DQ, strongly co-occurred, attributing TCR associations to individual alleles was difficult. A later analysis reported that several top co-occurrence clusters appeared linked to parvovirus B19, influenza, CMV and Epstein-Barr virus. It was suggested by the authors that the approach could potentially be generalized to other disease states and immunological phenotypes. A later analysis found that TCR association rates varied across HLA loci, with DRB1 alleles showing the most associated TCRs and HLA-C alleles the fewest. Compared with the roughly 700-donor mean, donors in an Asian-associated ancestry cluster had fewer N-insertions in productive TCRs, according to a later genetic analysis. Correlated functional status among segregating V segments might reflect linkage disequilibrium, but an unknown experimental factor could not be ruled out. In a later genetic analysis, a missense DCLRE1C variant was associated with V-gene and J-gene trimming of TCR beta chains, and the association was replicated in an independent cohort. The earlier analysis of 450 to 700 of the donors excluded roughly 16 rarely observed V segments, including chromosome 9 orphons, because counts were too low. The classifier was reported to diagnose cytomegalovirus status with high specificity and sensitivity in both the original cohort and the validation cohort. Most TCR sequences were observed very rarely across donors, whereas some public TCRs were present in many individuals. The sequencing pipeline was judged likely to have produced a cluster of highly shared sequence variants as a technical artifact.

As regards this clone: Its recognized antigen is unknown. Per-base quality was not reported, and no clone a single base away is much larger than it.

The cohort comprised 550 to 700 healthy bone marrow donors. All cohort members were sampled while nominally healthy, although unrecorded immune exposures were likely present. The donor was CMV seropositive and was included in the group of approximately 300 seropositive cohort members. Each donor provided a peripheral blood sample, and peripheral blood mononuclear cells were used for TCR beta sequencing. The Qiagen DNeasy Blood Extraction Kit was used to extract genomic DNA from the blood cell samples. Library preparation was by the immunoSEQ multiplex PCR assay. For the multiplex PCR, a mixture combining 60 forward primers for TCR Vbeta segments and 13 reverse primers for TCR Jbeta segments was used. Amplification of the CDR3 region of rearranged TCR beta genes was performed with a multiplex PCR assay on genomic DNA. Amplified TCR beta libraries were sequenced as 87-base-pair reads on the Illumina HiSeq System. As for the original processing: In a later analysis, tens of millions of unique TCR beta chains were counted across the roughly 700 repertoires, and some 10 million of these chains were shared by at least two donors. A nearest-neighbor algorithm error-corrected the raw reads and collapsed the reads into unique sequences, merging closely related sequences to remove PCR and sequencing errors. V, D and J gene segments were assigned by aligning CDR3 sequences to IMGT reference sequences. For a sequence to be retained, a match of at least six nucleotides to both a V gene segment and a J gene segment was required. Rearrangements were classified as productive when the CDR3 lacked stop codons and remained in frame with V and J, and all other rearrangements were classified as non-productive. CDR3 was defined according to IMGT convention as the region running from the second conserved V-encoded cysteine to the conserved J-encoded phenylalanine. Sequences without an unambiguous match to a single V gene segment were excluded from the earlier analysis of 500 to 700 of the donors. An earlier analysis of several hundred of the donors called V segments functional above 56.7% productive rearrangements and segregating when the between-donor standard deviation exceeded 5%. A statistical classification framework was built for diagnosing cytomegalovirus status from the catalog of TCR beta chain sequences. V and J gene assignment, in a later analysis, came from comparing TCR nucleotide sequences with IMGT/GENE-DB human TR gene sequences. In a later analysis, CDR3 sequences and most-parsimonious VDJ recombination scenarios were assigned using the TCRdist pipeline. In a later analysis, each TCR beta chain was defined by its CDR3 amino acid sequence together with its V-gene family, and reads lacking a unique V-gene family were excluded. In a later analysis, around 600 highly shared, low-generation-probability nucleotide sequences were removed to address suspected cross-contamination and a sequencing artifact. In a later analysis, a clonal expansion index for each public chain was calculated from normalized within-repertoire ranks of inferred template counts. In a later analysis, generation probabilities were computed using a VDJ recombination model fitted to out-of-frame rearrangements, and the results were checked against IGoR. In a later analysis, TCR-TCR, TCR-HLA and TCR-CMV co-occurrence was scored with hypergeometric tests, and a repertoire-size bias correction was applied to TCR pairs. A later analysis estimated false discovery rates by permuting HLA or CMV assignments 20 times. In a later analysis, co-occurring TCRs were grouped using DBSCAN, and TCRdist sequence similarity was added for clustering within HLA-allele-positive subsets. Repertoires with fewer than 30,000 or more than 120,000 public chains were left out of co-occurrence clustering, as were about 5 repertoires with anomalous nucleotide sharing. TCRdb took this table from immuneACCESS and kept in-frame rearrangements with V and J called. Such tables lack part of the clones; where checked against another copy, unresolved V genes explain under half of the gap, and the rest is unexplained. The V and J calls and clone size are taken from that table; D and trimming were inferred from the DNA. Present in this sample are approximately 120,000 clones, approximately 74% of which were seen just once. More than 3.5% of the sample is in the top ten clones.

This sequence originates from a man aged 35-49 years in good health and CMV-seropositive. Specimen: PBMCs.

The DNA reads as follows: TGTGCCAGTAGTCGGGAGATCAGCGCGGGGTTAGAGACCCAGTACTTC. Its product reads: CASSREISAGLETQYF. Recombination connected TRBV19 to TRBJ2-5, and the D gene may be TRBD2, 6 bases matching. V is clipped by 5 bases and J by 4 bases, and the sequence between their germline boundaries is 20 bases long. The CDR3 spans 16 residues, from the cysteine through the phenylalanine. CDR3 DNA is the only sequence kept; it has 48 bases, read in frame from the first base. Via the germline V gene (reference sequence), CDR1 is LNHDA and CDR2 SQIVND.